The clone carrying this T cell receptor (beta chain) was seen once. These data belong to a study of blood T cell repertoires in COVID-19. TCRdb keeps only in-frame clones here, not all; method: immunoSEQ multiplex PCR. The sample carries under 150,000 clones, approximately 84% recorded once. V lost 5 bases to trimming and J lost 7 bases, with 15 bases between them. This CDR3 has 14 residues. Germline loops: CDR1 SGHTA, CDR2 FQGNSA. The sequencing input was peripheral blood. The TCR comes from an elderly woman with acute or convalescent COVID-19. J is TRBJ2-1 and V is TRBV7-2; weak D call: TRBD2 (5 bases). DNA for the CDR3: TGTGCCAGCAGCCCCTTCTCACTAGAGAATGAGCAGTTCTTC. Protein: CASSPFSLENEQFF. The full variable domain, with the rest looked up from reference TRBV7-2 and TRBJ2-1, is GAGVSQSPSNKVTEKGKDVELRCDPISGHTALYWYRQSLGQGLEFLIYFQGNSAPDKSGLPSDRFSAERTGGSVSTLTIQRTQQEDSAVYLCASSPFSLENEQFFGPGTRLTVL.